The clone carrying this T cell receptor (beta chain) has a handful of counts. The antigen remains undetermined. With the Oncomine TCR Beta short-read assay, DNA from cultured CD4+ T cells was sequenced. It was cultured CD4+ T cells from which genomic DNA was extracted. TCRdb analysed the PCR reads with MiXCR anew, one entry per CDR3 protein. The sample records about 20,000 distinct CDR3 sequences, approximately 38% being singletons. This specimen belongs to a study of vaccination and CD4 T cells after COVID-19. Study as a whole: Recovered-phase convalescent patients showed SARS-CoV-2 positivity by nasal swab PCR; eight to ten were mild, one severe.

Study-wide results and caveats: Post-infection sampling omitted early timepoints and covered relatively few convalescent patients. Median numbers of SARS-CoV-2-reactive clonotypes increased from approximately 23 to 38 (not a significant change).

The time point was: late sampling 161 to 241 days after vaccination in a few convalescent patients. Regarding treatment: roughly ten-day PBMC culture with coronavirus spike peptide pools or control peptides (ViraFEST assay). The V and J ends lost 5 bases and 4 bases respectively, with 21 bases between them. CDR1 is MDHEN, CDR2 SYDVKM, per germline. This CDR3 region has 16 residues. Sequencing was performed on CD4+ T cells from blood, cultured in vitro, taken about 7 months after SARS-CoV-2 vaccination. The TCR comes from a human donor who had recovered from COVID-19. The chain combines TRBV28 with TRBJ2-7, with D perhaps matching TRBD2 (6 bases). CDR3 in amino acids: CASSDGLLAGSYEQYF. The CDR3 DNA is TGTGCCAGCAGTGACGGATTACTAGCCGGCTCTTACGAGCAGTACTTC. Supplemented by reference TRBV28 and TRBJ2-7, the full variable domain reads DVKVTQSSRYLVKRTGEKVFLECVQDMDHENMFWYRQDPGLGLRLIYFSYDVKMKEKGDIPEGYSVSREKKERFSLILESASTNQTSMYLCASSDGLLAGSYEQYFGPGTRLTVT.